Detailed here is one T cell receptor beta chain. The sample belongs to a study of T cells in Graves' hyperthyroidism and ophthalmopathy. Researchers amplified the TCR beta CDR3 regions from RNA transcripts. A set of HTBI primers served as the primers for a first-round RT-PCR of the TCR CDR3. TCRdb called the multiplex PCR reads again in MiXCR, with one record for every CDR3 protein. Of around 200,000 distinct CDR3 sequences in the sample, around 17% were seen once. Uncontrolled infection, other autoimmune disease, pregnancy or lactation led to exclusion. More than 8.5 ml of fresh peripheral blood supplied the PBMCs. The TCR sequence derives from a middle-aged man with Graves' hyperthyroidism. The sequencing input was blood.

As DNA, the CDR3 is TGCGCCAGCAGCCAAGATACTCATATATCTAAATCACCCCTCCACTTT. Translated: CASSQDTHISKSPLHF. The chain couples TRBV4-3 to TRBJ1-6; D remains ambiguous. V was pared by 0 bases and J by 10 bases, with 16 bases between. The CDR3 covers 16 residues. Germline CDR1 and CDR2: LGHNA and YSLEER.